This TCR beta chain derives from a study of T cell responses to AZD1222 COVID-19 vaccine. The trim removed 5 bases at V and 2 bases at J, leaving 3 bases unmatched. This CDR3 region has 14 residues. The germline gives CDR1 LNHDA, CDR2 SQIVND (reference sequence). TCRdb's copy holds only in-frame clones and misses some; the assay was immunoSEQ multiplex PCR. The sample holds fewer than 200,000 clones, around 94% seen once. This chain links TRBV19 with TRBJ1-3; 7 nucleotides agree with TRBD1. Source: peripheral blood, taken 28 days after the second AZD1222 dose. This TCR came from an adult who received the AZD1222 COVID-19 vaccine. The CDR3 nucleotides read TGTGCCAGTAGTGAGGGGGCACCTGGAAACACCATATATTTT. This codes for CASSEGAPGNTIYF.